The 6 T cell receptor beta chains in this list originate from one sample, sequenced in a study of T-cell memory formation after mild COVID-19. MiXCR, applied by TCRdb to the 5' RACE reads, yields one record per CDR3 protein. The sample shows hundreds of thousands of distinct CDR3 sequences, roughly 8.2% of them seen only once. The sequencing input was PBMCs or a T cell subset sorted from them (not recorded which). These receptor sequences come from a man aged 18 to 29 who had mild COVID-19 (a few samples of this study predate the infection). Cell type and time point are not known.

This clonotype was recorded a few times. This rearrangement joins TRBV11-3 to TRBJ2-3; no clear D gene. The CDR3 has 12 residues. V lost 4 bases, J lost 6 bases, and 8 bases lay in between. The germline CDR1 and CDR2 sequences are SGHNT and YENEEA. The CDR3 coding sequence is TGTGCCAGCAGCTACGGTCCCGATACGCAGTATTTT. It translates to CASSYGPDTQYF.

V is TRBV7-9 and J is TRBJ1-2; D unresolved. The CDR3 is 15 residues long. Trimming stripped 4 bases from V and 2 bases from J, with 14 bases between. Germline values: CDR1 SEHNR, CDR2 FQNEAQ (reference sequence). The CDR3, as DNA: TGTGCCAGCAGCTGGGGTCTCTATACGAACTATGGCTACACCTTC. Its protein product is CASSWGLYTNYGYTF. Variable domain in full (rest from reference TRBV7-9 and TRBJ1-2): DTGVSQNPRHKITKRGQNVTFRCDPISEHNRLYWYRQTLGQGPEFLTYFQNEAQLEKSRLLSDRFSAERPKGSFSTLEIQRTEQGDSAMYLCASSWGLYTNYGYTFGSGTRLTVV.

J is TRBJ2-6 and V is TRBV5-1, with TRBD1 identical over 9 bases. This CDR3 spans 19 amino acids. V shed 0 bases, J shed 2 bases, and the junction held 9 bases outside the gene matches. Germline assignment: CDR1 SGHRS and CDR2 YFSETQ. The CDR3 spells CASSLGVSGQGTGANVLTF. For the CDR3, the DNA is TGCGCCAGCAGCTTGGGTGTCTCGGGACAGGGAACTGGGGCCAACGTCCTGACTTTC.

The chain joins TRBV2 to TRBJ1-1; D gene unclear. CDR3 size: 13 residues. Trimming shortened V by 0 bases and J by 5 bases, and 7 bases separated the two germline ends. Germline CDR1 reads SNHLY; CDR2 reads FYNNEI. CDR3 amino acids: CASSEASSTEAFF. CDR3 DNA: TGTGCCAGCAGTGAAGCGTCCTCGACTGAAGCTTTCTTT.

As regards this clonotype: Germline and junction disagree at one end, which may indicate a read error. V gene TRBV7-7 combines with J gene TRBJ2-3; D is perhaps TRBD1 (5 bases). The CDR3 has 15 residues. CDR1 SSHAT and CDR2 FNYEAQ come from the germline V gene (reference sequence). The CDR3 sequence is CASSRQSGSTDTQYF. CDR3 DNA sequence: TGTGCTAGCAGCCGACAGTCAGGGTCCACAGATACGCAGTATTTT.

The table lists this clonotype with many counts. The J gene is TRBJ2-3, the V gene TRBV9, with D unresolved. This CDR3 region has 14 residues. Germline V gene lookup returns CDR1 SGDLS and CDR2 YYNGEE. The V end lost 4 bases, the J end lost 0 bases, and 9 bases lay between the germline ends. The CDR3 protein is CASSPQTSTDTQYF. CDR3 nucleotide sequence: TGTGCCAGCAGCCCTCAGACTAGCACAGATACGCAGTATTTT.